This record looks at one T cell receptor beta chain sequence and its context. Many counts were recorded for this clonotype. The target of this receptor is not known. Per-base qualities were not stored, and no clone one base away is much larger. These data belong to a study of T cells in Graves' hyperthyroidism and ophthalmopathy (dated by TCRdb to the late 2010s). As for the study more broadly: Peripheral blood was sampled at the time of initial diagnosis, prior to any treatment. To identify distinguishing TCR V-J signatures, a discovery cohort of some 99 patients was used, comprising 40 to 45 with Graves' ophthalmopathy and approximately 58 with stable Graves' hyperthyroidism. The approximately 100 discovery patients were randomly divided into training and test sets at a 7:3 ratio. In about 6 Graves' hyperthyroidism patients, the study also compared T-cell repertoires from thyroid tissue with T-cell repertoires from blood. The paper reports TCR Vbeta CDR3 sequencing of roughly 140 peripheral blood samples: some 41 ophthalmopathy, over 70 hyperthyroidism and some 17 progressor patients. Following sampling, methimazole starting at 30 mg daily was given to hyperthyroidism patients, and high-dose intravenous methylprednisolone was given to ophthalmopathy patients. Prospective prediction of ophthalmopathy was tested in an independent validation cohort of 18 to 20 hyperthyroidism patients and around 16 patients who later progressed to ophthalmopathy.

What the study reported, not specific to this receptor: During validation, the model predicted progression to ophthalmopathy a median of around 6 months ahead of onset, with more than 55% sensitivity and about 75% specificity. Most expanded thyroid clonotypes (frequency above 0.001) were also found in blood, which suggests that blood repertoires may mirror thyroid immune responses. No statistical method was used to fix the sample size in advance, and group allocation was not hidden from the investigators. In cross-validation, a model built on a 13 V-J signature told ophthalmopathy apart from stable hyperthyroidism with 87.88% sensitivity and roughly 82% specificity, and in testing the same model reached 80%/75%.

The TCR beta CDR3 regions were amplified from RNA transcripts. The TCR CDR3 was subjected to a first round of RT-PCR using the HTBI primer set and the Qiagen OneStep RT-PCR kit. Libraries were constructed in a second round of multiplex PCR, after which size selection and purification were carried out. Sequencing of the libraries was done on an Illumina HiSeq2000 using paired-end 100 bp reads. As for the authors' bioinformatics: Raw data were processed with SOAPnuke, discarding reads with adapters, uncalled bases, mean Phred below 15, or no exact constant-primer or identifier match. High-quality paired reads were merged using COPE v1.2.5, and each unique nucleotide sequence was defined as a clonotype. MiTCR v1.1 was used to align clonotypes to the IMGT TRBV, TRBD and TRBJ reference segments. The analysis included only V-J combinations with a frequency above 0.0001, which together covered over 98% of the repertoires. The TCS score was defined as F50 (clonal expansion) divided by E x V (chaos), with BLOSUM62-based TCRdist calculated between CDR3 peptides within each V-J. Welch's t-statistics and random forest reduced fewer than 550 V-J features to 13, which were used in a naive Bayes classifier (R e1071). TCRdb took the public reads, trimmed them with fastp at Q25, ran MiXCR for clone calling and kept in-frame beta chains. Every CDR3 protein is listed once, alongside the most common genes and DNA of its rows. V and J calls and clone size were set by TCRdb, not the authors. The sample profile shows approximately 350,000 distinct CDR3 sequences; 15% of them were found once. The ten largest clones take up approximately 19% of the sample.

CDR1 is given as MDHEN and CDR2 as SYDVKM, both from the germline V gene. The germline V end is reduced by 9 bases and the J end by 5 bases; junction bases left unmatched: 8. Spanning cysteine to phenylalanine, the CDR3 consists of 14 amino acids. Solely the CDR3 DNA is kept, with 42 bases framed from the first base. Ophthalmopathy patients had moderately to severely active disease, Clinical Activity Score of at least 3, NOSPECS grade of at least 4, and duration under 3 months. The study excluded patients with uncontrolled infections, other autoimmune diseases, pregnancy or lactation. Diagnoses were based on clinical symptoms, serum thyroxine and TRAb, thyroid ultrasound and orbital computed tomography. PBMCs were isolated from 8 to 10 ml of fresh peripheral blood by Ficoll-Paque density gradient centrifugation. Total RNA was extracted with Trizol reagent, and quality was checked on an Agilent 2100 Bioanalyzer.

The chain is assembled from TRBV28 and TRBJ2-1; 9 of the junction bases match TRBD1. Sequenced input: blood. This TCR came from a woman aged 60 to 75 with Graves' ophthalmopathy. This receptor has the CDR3 CASHTGTGNNEQFF. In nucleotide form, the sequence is TGTGCCAGTCACACCGGGACAGGGAACAATGAGCAGTTCTTC.